The 17 T cell receptor beta chains reported below all come from one sample, sequenced in a study of immune reconstitution after stem cell transplant in scleroderma. Via MiXCR, TCRdb re-called the RT-PCR reads, giving one row per CDR3 protein. The data show approximately 5,000 distinct CDR3 sequences, less than 9.5% seen once. The sample was collected before or after autologous hematopoietic stem cell transplantation (not recorded which). All receptors come from a male donor with systemic sclerosis.

This clonotype is deemed medium-sized (0.01 to 0.1%). The chain couples TRBV5-1 to TRBJ1-2; no firm D call. The CDR3 has 13 amino acids. The V and J ends lost 4 bases and 2 bases respectively, with 9 bases between them. The germline V gene encodes CDR1 SGHRS and CDR2 YFSETQ. The CDR3 spells CASSVQANYGYTF. The CDR3 region has the DNA TGCGCCAGCAGCGTTCAGGCGAACTATGGCTACACCTTC. Complete variable domain (other parts from reference TRBV5-1 and TRBJ1-2): KAGVTQTPRYLIKTRGQQVTLSCSPISGHRSVSWYQQTPGQGLQFLFEYFSETQRNKGNFPGRFSGRQFSNSRSEMNVSTLELGDSALYLCASSVQANYGYTFGSGTRLTVV.

This chain joins TRBV5-1 and TRBJ2-1, with a possible D match to TRBD1 (6 bases). The CDR3 spans 12 residues. Germline CDR1 SGHRS, CDR2 YFSETQ. Between the trimmed V and J ends, which lost 2 bases and 9 bases, there was a span of 9 bases. The CDR3 sequence: CASSFDRFEQFF. The CDR3 nucleotides read TGCGCCAGCAGCTTCGACAGGTTTGAGCAGTTCTTC.

V gene TRBV20-1 combines with J gene TRBJ2-5, with TRBD2 as a possible D gene (5 bases). The V end was cut by 5 bases, the J end by 2 bases, with 15 bases between. Germline V gene sequence: CDR1 DFQATT, CDR2 SNEGSKA (reference sequence). The CDR3 consists of 14 residues. The CDR3 protein is CSADPREWQETQYF. For the CDR3, the DNA is TGCAGTGCTGATCCGAGGGAGTGGCAAGAGACCCAGTACTTC.

This clonotype is medium-sized by share. The J gene is TRBJ2-3, the V gene TRBV6-5, with D possibly TRBD2 on 7 matching bases. CDR3 length: 19 residues. Germline V gives CDR1 MNHEY, CDR2 SVGAGI. The V and J ends lost 2 bases and 2 bases respectively, with 23 bases between them. For the CDR3, the DNA is TGTGCCAGCAGTTACGGGGGCCCTGGTGGCGGGGGTAACACAGATACGCAGTATTTT. Its protein is CASSYGGPGGGGNTDTQYF.

This clonotype was seen a handful of times. The chain recombines TRBV3-1 with TRBJ1-1; D not certain. V dropped 0 bases and J dropped 1 base, with 12 bases sitting between them. The CDR3 contains 16 residues. Germline V gene data show CDR1 as LGHDT and CDR2 as YNNKEL (reference sequence). Here the CDR3 reads CASSQEDAGGNTEAFF. The CDR3 nucleotides read TGTGCCAGCAGCCAAGAAGACGCAGGCGGGAACACTGAAGCTTTCTTT.

This clonotype is deemed medium-sized. The V call is TRBV19, the J call TRBJ1-1; D remains unclear. CDR1 and CDR2 from the germline V gene are LNHDA and SQIVND (reference sequence). Between the trimmed V and J ends, which lost 3 bases and 0 bases, there was a span of 8 bases. The length of the CDR3 is 14 residues. The CDR3 here is CASSINKMNTEAFF. The DNA of the CDR3 is TGTGCCAGTAGTATTAACAAGATGAACACTGAAGCTTTCTTT.

This clonotype was detected a few times. The chain employs TRBV2 and TRBJ1-2; 8 bases agree with TRBD1. This CDR3 is 15 amino acids long. Germline values: CDR1 SNHLY, CDR2 FYNNEI. After removal of 2 bases from V and 7 bases from J, the junction contained 9 bases not matched to a gene. The CDR3 DNA sequence: TGTGCCAGCAGTGAACCCACGGACAGGGAAGCTGGCTACACCTTC. As protein: CASSEPTDREAGYTF.

The CDR3 DNA reads as TGCGCCAGCAGCTTGGACGAGGGCAGGGGGAACACCGGGGAGCTGTTTTTT. This gives the protein CASSLDEGRGNTGELFF. This sequence joins TRBV5-1 and TRBJ2-2; tentative D call: TRBD1 (6 bases). The CDR3 is 17 amino acids. Germline CDR1 reads SGHRS; CDR2 reads YFSETQ. V was trimmed by 0 bases and J by 1 base, leaving 13 bases between them.

The rearrangement links TRBV28 to TRBJ1-3; D call uncertain. The germline V gene has CDR1 MDHEN and CDR2 SYDVKM. CDR3 size: 16 residues. Trimming took off 2 bases at V and 0 bases at J, with 11 bases between the two ends. CDR3 nucleotides: TGTGCCAGCAGTTTAGGGCAGGCCGGCTCTGGAAACACCATATATTTT. Translating gives CASSLGQAGSGNTIYF. Drawing the rest from reference TRBV28 and TRBJ1-3, the complete variable domain is DVKVTQSSRYLVKRTGEKVFLECVQDMDHENMFWYRQDPGLGLRLIYFSYDVKMKEKGDIPEGYSVSREKKERFSLILESASTNQTSMYLCASSLGQAGSGNTIYFGEGSWLTVV.

This clonotype appeared a few times. The chain employs TRBV29-1 and TRBJ2-1, with TRBD2 matching 11 bases. Germline V gene data show CDR1 as SQVTM and CDR2 as ANQGSEA. With V trimmed by 3 bases and J by 0 bases, 4 bases remained unmatched. The CDR3 is made up of 16 amino acids. This CDR3 is CSVEQGLAASYNEQFF. Written as DNA, the CDR3 is TGCAGCGTTGAGCAGGGACTAGCGGCCTCCTACAATGAGCAGTTCTTC.

This clonotype showed up just a few times. The chain is built from TRBV5-1 and TRBJ1-4; 7 nucleotides line up with TRBD1. The CDR3 extends over 15 amino acids. J was trimmed by 0 bases and V by 4 bases; bases with no gene match: 3. Germline V lookup: CDR1 SGHRS, CDR2 YFSETQ. The CDR3 reads CASSPGTATNEKLFF. In DNA form, the CDR3 reads TGCGCCAGCAGCCCAGGGACAGCAACTAATGAAAAACTGTTTTTT.

By share, this clonotype ranks as medium-sized. CDR3 DNA: TGTGCCAGCAGCTCAGGACAAATGAATGAAAAACTGTTTTTT. The encoded protein is CASSSGQMNEKLFF. The chain carries TRBV28 and TRBJ1-4; D is possibly TRBD1 (5 bases). V lost 6 bases and J lost 5, with 13 bases in between. In germline, CDR1 is MDHEN, CDR2 SYDVKM. The CDR3 runs to 14 residues.

V and J are TRBV5-1 and TRBJ2-5; 8 nucleotides match TRBD1. V gave up 4 bases and J gave up 1 base; unmatched junction bases: 6. CDR1 is SGHRS and CDR2 is YFSETQ in the germline V gene. The CDR3 runs to 15 residues. The CDR3 protein is CASSLLGTGQETQYF. CDR3 DNA: TGCGCCAGCAGCCTTCTGGGGACAGGCCAAGAGACCCAGTACTTC.

V usage is TRBV20-1 and J usage is TRBJ2-3; the match to TRBD2 covers 10 bases. Germline assignment: CDR1 DFQATT and CDR2 SNEGSKA (reference sequence). The CDR3 spans 12 residues. The CDR3 loop is CSKREGGDTQYF. CDR3 coding DNA: TGCAGCAAGCGGGAGGGTGGGGATACGCAGTATTTT.

This clonotype is categorized as medium-sized. J is TRBJ2-1 and V is TRBV20-1; the match to TRBD2 covers 9 bases. This CDR3 spans 17 amino acids. Per germline, CDR1 DFQATT and CDR2 SNEGSKA (reference sequence). V dropped 5 bases and J dropped 4; count of bases not matched to a gene: 15. CDR3 sequence: CSASSPGGGASYNEQFF. CDR3 in DNA: TGCAGTGCTTCCTCGCCTGGCGGGGGGGCCTCATACAATGAGCAGTTCTTC.

The rearrangement uses TRBV7-7 and TRBJ2-5; TRBD2 matches 10 bases. The length of the CDR3 is 14 residues. Germline lookup yields CDR1 SSHAT and CDR2 FNYEAQ (reference sequence). The V segment lost 4 bases and the J segment 3 bases; nucleotides outside the gene matches: 2. The CDR3: CASSSGTSEETQYF. The CDR3, as DNA: TGTGCCAGCAGCTCCGGGACTAGCGAAGAGACCCAGTACTTC.

A note on this clonotype: At one boundary the junction diverges from the germline segment, which might be a read error. The chain employs TRBV10-3 and TRBJ2-1; the match to TRBD1 covers 7 bases. The CDR3 is made up of 15 amino acids. Germline loops: CDR1 ENHRY, CDR2 SYGVKD. The CDR3 spells CVIRTTGTSYNEQFF. CDR3 bases: TGTGTCATCCGCACGACAGGGACATCCTACAATGAGCAGTTCTTC.